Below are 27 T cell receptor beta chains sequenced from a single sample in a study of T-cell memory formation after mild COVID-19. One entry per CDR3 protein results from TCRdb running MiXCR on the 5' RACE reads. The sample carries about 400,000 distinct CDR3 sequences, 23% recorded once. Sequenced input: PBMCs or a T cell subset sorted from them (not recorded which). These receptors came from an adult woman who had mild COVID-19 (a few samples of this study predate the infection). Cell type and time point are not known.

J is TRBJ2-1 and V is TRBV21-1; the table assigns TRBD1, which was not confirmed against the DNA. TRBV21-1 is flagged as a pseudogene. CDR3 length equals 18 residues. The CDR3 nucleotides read TGTGCCAGCAGCAAACCTCCTGAAAAGGCAGGGAAAGGCGATGAGCAGTTCTTC. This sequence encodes CASSKPPEKAGKGDEQFF.

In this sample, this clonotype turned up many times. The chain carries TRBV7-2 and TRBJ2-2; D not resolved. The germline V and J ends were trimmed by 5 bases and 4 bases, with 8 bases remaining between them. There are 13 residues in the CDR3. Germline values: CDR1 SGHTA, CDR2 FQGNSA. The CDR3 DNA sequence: TGTGCCAGCAGCACGGTTGGCACCGGGGAGCTGTTTTTT. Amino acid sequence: CASSTVGTGELFF.

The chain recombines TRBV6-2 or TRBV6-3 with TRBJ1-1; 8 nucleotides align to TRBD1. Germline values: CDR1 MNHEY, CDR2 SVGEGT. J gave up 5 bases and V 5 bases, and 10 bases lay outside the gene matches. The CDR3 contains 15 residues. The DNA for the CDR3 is TGTGCCAGCAGTAACCCTTGGACAGGGAGGACTGAAGCTTTCTTT. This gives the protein CASSNPWTGRTEAFF.

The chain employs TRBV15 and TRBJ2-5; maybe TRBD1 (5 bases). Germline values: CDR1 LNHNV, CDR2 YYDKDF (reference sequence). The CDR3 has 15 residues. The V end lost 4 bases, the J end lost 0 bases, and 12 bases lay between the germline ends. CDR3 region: CATSIGARHQETQYF. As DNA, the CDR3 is TGTGCCACCAGCATTGGGGCGAGGCACCAAGAGACCCAGTACTTC. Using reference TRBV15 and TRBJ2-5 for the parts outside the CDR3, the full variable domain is DAMVIQNPRYQVTQFGKPVTLSCSQTLNHNVMYWYQQKSSQAPKLLFHYYDKDFNNEADTPDNFQSRRPNTSFCFLDIRSPGLGDTAMYLCATSIGARHQETQYFGPGTRLLVL.

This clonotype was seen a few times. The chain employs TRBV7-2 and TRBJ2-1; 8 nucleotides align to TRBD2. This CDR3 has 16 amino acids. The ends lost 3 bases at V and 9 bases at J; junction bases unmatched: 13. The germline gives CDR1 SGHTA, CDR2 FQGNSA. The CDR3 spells CASSFGGGLMFGEQFF. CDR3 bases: TGTGCCAGCAGCTTCGGCGGGGGGCTGATGTTTGGTGAGCAGTTCTTC. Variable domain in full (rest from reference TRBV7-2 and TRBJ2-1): GAGVSQSPSNKVTEKGKDVELRCDPISGHTALYWYRQSLGQGLEFLIYFQGNSAPDKSGLPSDRFSAERTGGSVSTLTIQRTQQEDSAVYLCASSFGGGLMFGEQFFGPGTRLTVL.

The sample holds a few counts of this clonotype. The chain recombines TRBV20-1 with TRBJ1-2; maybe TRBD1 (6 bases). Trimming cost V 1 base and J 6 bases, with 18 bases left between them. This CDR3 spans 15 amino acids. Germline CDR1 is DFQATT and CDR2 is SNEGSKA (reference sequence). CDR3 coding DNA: TGCAGTGCTAGAGCGGGGACATACCCGGAGGATGGCTACACCTTC. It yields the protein CSARAGTYPEDGYTF.

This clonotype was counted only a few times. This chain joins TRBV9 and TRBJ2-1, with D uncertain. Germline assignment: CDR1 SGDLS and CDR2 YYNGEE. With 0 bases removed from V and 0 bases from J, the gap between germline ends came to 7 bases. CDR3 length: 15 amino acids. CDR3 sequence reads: CASSVGLGSYNEQFF. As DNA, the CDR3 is TGTGCCAGCAGCGTAGGTTTGGGCTCCTACAATGAGCAGTTCTTC.

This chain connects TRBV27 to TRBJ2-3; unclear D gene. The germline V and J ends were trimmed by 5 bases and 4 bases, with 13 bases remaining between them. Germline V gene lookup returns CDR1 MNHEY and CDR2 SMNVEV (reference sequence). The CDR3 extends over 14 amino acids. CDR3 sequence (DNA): TGTGCCAGCAGTCCAACGAGCTGGGCAGATACGCAGTATTTT. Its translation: CASSPTSWADTQYF.

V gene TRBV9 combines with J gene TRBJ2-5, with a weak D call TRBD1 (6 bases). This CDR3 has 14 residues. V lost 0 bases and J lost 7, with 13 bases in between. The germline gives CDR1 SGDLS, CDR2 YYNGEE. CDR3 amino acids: CASSVEGVWGTQYF. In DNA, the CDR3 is TGTGCCAGCAGCGTAGAGGGGGTGTGGGGGACCCAGTACTTC. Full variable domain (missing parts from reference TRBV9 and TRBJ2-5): DSGVTQTPKHLITATGQRVTLRCSPRSGDLSVYWYQQSLDQGLQFLIQYYNGEERAKGNILERFSAQQFPDLHSELNLSSLELGDSALYFCASSVEGVWGTQYFGPGTRLLVL.

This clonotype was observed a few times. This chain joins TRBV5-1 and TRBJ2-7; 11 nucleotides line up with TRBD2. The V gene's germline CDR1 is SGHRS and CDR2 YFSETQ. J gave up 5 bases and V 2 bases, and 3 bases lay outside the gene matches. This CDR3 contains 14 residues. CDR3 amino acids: CASSFRGLADEQYF. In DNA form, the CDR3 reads TGCGCCAGCAGCTTCCGGGGACTAGCGGACGAGCAGTACTTC.

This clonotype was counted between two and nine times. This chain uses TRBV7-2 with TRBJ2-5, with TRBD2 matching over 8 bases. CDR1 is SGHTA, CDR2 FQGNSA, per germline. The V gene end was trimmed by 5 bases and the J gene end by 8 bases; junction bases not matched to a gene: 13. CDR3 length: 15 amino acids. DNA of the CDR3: TGTGCCAGCAGCCTAGGGGCTAGCGGGCTCCGAACCCAGTACTTC. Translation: CASSLGASGLRTQYF.

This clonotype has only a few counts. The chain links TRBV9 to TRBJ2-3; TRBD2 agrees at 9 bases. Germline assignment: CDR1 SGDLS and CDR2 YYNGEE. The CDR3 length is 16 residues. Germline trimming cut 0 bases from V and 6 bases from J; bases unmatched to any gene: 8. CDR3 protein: CASSVAVAGAVDTQYF. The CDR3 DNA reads TGTGCCAGCAGCGTAGCGGTAGCGGGGGCCGTGGATACGCAGTATTTT.

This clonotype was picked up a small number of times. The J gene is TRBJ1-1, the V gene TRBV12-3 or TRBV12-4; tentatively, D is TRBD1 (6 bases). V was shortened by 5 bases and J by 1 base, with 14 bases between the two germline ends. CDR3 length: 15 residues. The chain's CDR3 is CASSIHGTPNTEAFF. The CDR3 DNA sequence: TGTGCCAGCAGTATACACGGGACACCGAACACTGAAGCTTTCTTT.

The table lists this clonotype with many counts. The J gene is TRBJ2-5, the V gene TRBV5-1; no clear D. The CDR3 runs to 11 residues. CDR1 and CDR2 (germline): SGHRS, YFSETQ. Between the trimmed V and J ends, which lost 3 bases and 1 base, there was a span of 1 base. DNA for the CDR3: TGCGCCAGCAGCTCCCAAGAGACCCAGTACTTC. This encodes CASSSQETQYF. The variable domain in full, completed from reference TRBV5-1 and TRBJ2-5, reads KAGVTQTPRYLIKTRGQQVTLSCSPISGHRSVSWYQQTPGQGLQFLFEYFSETQRNKGNFPGRFSGRQFSNSRSEMNVSTLELGDSALYLCASSSQETQYFGPGTRLLVL.

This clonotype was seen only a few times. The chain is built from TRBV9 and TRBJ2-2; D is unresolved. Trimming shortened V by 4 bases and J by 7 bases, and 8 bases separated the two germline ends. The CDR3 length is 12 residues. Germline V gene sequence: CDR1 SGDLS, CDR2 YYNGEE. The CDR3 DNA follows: TGTGCCAGCAGCCCGCGAGTCGGGGAGCTGTTTTTT. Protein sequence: CASSPRVGELFF.

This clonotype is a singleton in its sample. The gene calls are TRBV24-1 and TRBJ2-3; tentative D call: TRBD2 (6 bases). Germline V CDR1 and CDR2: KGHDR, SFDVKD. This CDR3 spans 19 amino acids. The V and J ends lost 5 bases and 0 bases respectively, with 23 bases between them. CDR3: CATSVHGGTSTLSTDTQYF. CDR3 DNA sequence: TGTGCCACCAGTGTACACGGAGGTACTAGCACCCTGAGCACAGATACGCAGTATTTT.

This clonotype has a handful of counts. CDR3 sequence: CASSLALPAGGETQYF. The CDR3 region has the DNA TGTGCCAGCAGTTTAGCGCTTCCGGCAGGGGGAGAGACCCAGTACTTC. The chain combines TRBV12-3 or TRBV12-4 with TRBJ2-5; TRBD1 matches 7 bases. The V and J ends lost 0 bases and 4 bases, in that order; junction bases with no gene match: 8. This CDR3 is 16 amino acids long.

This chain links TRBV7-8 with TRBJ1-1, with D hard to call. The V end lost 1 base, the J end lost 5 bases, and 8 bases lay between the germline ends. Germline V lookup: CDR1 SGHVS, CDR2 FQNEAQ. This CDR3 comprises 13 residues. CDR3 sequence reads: CASSLVTSTEAFF. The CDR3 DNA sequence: TGTGCCAGCAGCTTAGTAACCTCGACTGAAGCTTTCTTT.

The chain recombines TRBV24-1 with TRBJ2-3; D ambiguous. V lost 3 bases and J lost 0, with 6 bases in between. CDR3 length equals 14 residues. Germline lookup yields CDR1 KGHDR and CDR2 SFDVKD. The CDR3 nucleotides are TGTGCCACCAGTGATCCGGGTAGCACAGATACGCAGTATTTT. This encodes CATSDPGSTDTQYF.

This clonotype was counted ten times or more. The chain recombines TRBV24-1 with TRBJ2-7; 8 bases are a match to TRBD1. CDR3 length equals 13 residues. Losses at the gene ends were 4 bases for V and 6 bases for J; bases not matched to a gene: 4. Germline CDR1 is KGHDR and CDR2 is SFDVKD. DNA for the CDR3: TGTGCCACCAGTGACCGACAGGGGAGCGAGCAGTACTTC. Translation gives CATSDRQGSEQYF.

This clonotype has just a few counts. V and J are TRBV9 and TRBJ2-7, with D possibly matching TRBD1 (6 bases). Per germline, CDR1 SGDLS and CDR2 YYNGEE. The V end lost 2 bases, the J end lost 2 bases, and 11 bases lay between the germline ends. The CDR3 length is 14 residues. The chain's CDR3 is CASSVDSGAYEQYF. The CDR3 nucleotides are TGTGCCAGCAGCGTGGACAGTGGTGCCTACGAGCAGTACTTC. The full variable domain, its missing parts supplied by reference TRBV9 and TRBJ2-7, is DSGVTQTPKHLITATGQRVTLRCSPRSGDLSVYWYQQSLDQGLQFLIQYYNGEERAKGNILERFSAQQFPDLHSELNLSSLELGDSALYFCASSVDSGAYEQYFGPGTRLTVT.

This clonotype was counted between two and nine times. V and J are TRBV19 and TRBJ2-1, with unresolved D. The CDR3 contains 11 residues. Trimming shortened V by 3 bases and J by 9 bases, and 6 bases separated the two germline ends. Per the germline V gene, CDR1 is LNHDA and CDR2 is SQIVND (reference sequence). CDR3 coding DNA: TGTGCCAGTAGTATCGGCGGTGAGCAGTTCTTC. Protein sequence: CASSIGGEQFF.

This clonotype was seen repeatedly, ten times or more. In nucleotides, the CDR3 is TGCGCCAGCAGCCAAGATCCTAGCGGGGGGACCTACAATGAGCAGTTCTTC. Protein: CASSQDPSGGTYNEQFF. The chain employs TRBV4-1 and TRBJ2-1; 11 positions match TRBD2. Germline V gene data show CDR1 as MGHRA and CDR2 as YSYEKL. The ends lost 0 bases at V and 2 bases at J; junction bases unmatched: 3. The CDR3 consists of 17 residues.

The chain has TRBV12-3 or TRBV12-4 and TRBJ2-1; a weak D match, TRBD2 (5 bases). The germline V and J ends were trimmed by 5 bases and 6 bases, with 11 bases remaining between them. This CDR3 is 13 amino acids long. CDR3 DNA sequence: TGTGCCAGCAGTCATTCTAGCCCCAATGAGCAGTTCTTC. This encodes CASSHSSPNEQFF.

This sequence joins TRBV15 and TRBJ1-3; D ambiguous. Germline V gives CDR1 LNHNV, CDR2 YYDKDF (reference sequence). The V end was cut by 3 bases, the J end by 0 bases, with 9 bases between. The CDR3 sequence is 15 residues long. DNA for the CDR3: TGTGCCACCAGCAGGGCGGTCAACTCTGGAAACACCATATATTTT. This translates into CATSRAVNSGNTIYF.

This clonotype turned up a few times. This CDR3 is CACPSGTGRSTEAFF. The CDR3 bases are TGTGCCTGCCCCTCAGGGACAGGGAGGAGCACTGAAGCTTTCTTT. The chain uses TRBV30 and TRBJ1-1; 9 bases are a match to TRBD1. This CDR3 has 15 residues. Germline CDR1 and CDR2: GTSNPN and SVGIG (reference sequence). The trim removed 6 bases at V and 4 bases at J, leaving 12 bases unmatched.

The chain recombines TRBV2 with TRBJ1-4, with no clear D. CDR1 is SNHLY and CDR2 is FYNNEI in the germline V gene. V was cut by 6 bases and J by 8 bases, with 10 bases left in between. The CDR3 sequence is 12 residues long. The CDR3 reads CASRELEEKLFF. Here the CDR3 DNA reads TGTGCCAGCAGGGAACTGGAAGAAAAACTGTTTTTT.